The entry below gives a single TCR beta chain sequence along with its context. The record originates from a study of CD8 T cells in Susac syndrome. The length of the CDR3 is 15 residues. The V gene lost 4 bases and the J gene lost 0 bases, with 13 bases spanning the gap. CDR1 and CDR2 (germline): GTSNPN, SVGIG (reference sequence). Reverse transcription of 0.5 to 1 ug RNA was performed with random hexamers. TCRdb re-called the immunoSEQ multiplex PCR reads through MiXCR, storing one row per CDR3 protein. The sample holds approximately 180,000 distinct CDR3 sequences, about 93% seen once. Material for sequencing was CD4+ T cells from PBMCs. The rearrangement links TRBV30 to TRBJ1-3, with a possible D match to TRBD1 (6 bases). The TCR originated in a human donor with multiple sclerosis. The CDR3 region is CAWTRDISSGNTIYF. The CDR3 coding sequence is TGTGCCTGGACCCGGGACATTAGCTCTGGAAACACCATATATTTT.